Presented here are 8 T cell receptor beta chains from one specimen sequenced in a study of blood T cells in healthy people across ages. The use of a sample-barcoded 5' primer and a J-beta primer mix characterized a second PCR of roughly 7 to 11 cycles. TCRdb reprocessed the 5' RACE reads with MiXCR, giving one entry per CDR3 protein. The sample consists of about 680,000 distinct CDR3 sequences, 49% of them appearing once. The sequenced sample was blood. The receptors originated from a woman aged 60 to 75 in good health.

The chain carries TRBV18 and TRBJ2-5; 9 bases map to TRBD1. The end of the DNA aligns better with TRBJ2-7, so the J call may be wrong. Germline CDR1 reads KGHSH; CDR2 reads LQKENI. The CDR3 length is 14 residues. Here the CDR3 reads CASSSGTGFCEQYF. The CDR3 coding sequence is TGTGCCAGCTCGTCCGGGACAGGGTTTTGCGAGCAGTACTTC.

V usage is TRBV7-9 and J usage is TRBJ1-6; no definite D call. Per the germline V gene, CDR1 is SEHNR and CDR2 is FQNEAQ (reference sequence). Between the trimmed V and J ends, which lost 2 bases and 8 bases, there was a span of 10 bases. The CDR3 is 14 amino acids. CDR3 bases: TGTGCCAGCAGCTTAACCTCGAGTTATTCACCCCTCCACTTT. As protein: CASSLTSSYSPLHF.

The V gene is TRBV20-1, the J gene TRBJ2-7; TRBD2 is a possible D gene (7 bases). CDR3 length: 15 residues. Deletions cut 3 bases from V and 3 bases from J, with 18 bases between. CDR1 and CDR2 (germline): DFQATT, SNEGSKA (reference sequence). CDR3 bases: TGCAGTGCTAGCGACAGGACTCGCGGGAGCTACGAGCAGTACTTC. Its translation: CSASDRTRGSYEQYF.

This chain links TRBV7-3 with TRBJ1-2; no reliable D call. The CDR3 is made up of 14 amino acids. Per the germline V gene, CDR1 is SGHTA and CDR2 is FQGTGA. The V end was cut by 7 bases, the J end by 7 bases, with 19 bases between. This CDR3 reads CASTRSGEACGYTF. The CDR3 nucleotides are TGTGCCAGCACCCGATCCGGGGAGGCGTGTGGCTACACCTTC.

The gene calls are TRBV5-1 and TRBJ2-7; TRBD2 aligns across 10 bases. V was pared by 0 bases and J by 7 bases, with 7 bases of the junction left unmatched. Germline CDR1 reads SGHRS; CDR2 reads YFSETQ. This CDR3 is 15 amino acids long. In DNA form, the CDR3 reads TGCGCCAGCAGCTTGGAGGGACTAGCGATCAATGAGCAGTACTTC. This encodes CASSLEGLAINEQYF.

The chain joins TRBV5-1 to TRBJ2-1; 8 bases are a match to TRBD2. This CDR3 has 14 residues. Per the germline V gene, CDR1 is SGHRS and CDR2 is YFSETQ. Trimming cost V 4 bases and J 10 bases; bases outside gene matches: 10. The CDR3: CASSVTSGPYEQFF. DNA for the CDR3: TGCGCCAGCAGCGTCACTAGCGGCCCCTACGAGCAGTTCTTC.

The chain is built from TRBV29-1 and TRBJ2-5, with a weak D call TRBD2 (5 bases). The CDR3 is 14 amino acids. Trimming shortened V by 4 bases and J by 0 bases, and 12 bases separated the two germline ends. The germline V gene has CDR1 SQVTM and CDR2 ANQGSEA. CDR3: CSVVRGRDQETQYF. CDR3 DNA: TGCAGCGTTGTTCGGGGAAGGGACCAAGAGACCCAGTACTTC.

This clonotype was seen only a few times. The chain is built from TRBV7-9 and TRBJ1-6; weak D call: TRBD1 (5 bases). V lost 5 bases, J lost 6 bases, and 11 bases lay in between. Germline V gene sequence: CDR1 SEHNR, CDR2 FQNEAQ (reference sequence). This CDR3 has 14 amino acids. CDR3 sequence reads: CASSIDSSNSPLHF. CDR3 nucleotides: TGTGCCAGCAGCATCGACAGTTCTAATTCACCCCTCCACTTT.